Listed below are T cell receptor beta chains from one sample, sequenced in a study of response to subunit inactivated influenza vaccine. TCRdb reanalysed the RT-PCR reads using MiXCR and keeps one entry per CDR3 protein. The data contain more than 550,000 distinct CDR3 sequences, approximately 10% of them singletons. Sequences were derived from PBMCs from blood, sampled on the day of vaccination. All receptors derive from a man aged 45-65 years who received an inactivated influenza vaccine. Each CDR3 is given without its conserved first and last residue. Each record gives: V gene, clone size, J gene, CDR3 protein. Only some rows state a clone size, as once, few, many or a class for expanded clones.

V gene: TRBV20-1; clone size: .; J gene: TRBJ2-1; CDR3 protein: SAEQGQGHEQF
V gene: TRBV5-6; clone size: few; J gene: TRBJ2-5; CDR3 protein: ASSRRASGYQETQY
V gene: TRBV6-2/TRBV6-3; clone size: few; J gene: TRBJ1-5; CDR3 protein: ASSYLTYSNQPQH
V gene: TRBV5-1; clone size: .; J gene: TRBJ2-6; CDR3 protein: ASLTLGANVLT
V gene: TRBV12-3/TRBV12-4; clone size: few; J gene: TRBJ2-1; CDR3 protein: ASSSTTVLGRQF
V gene: TRBV2; clone size: few; J gene: TRBJ1-1; CDR3 protein: ASKTGLTEAF
V gene: TRBV28; clone size: .; J gene: TRBJ2-5; CDR3 protein: ASSIGGEGTQY
V gene: TRBV4-1; clone size: few; J gene: TRBJ1-5; CDR3 protein: ASSQGVLRSSSNQPQH
V gene: TRBV5-1; clone size: many; J gene: TRBJ2-1; CDR3 protein: ASSQTTGEGEQF
V gene: TRBV20-1; clone size: many; J gene: TRBJ2-4; CDR3 protein: SAGTGGLNKNIQY
V gene: TRBV28; clone size: .; J gene: TRBJ1-2; CDR3 protein: ASRLAGDNYGYT
V gene: TRBV29-1; clone size: few; J gene: TRBJ2-3; CDR3 protein: SVDNLPGQGSDTQY
V gene: TRBV6-2/TRBV6-3; clone size: few; J gene: TRBJ2-2; CDR3 protein: ASSYRWESGELF
V gene: TRBV7-2; clone size: few; J gene: TRBJ2-7; CDR3 protein: ASSLIQVGDEQY
V gene: TRBV25-1; clone size: many; J gene: TRBJ2-5; CDR3 protein: ASSVLTGIRETQY
V gene: TRBV3-1; clone size: .; J gene: TRBJ1-3; CDR3 protein: ASSPTGWGTGNTIY
V gene: TRBV11-3; clone size: .; J gene: TRBJ2-1; CDR3 protein: ASSRPGGYNEQF
V gene: TRBV10-3; clone size: .; J gene: TRBJ2-4; CDR3 protein: AISESGPQIQY